Presented here are 21 T cell receptor beta chains from one specimen sequenced in a study of T cells after yellow fever vaccination. TCRdb reprocessed the 5' RACE reads with MiXCR, giving one entry per CDR3 protein. The sample carries some 250,000 distinct CDR3 sequences, around 7% recorded once. Specimen: CD4+ T cells sorted from PBMCs, collected 15 days after the yellow fever booster vaccination. These receptors came from a man younger than 40 who received the YFV17D yellow fever vaccine.

The chain is built from TRBV29-1 and TRBJ2-3; D tentatively reads TRBD1 or TRBD2 (5 bases each). In germline, CDR1 is SQVTM, CDR2 ANQGSEA. CDR3 length: 14 residues. Trimming left V 6 bases short and J 6 bases short, with 19 bases between. CDR3 in amino acids: CSVGDGLALDTQYF. In DNA, the CDR3 is TGCAGCGTGGGGGACGGGTTAGCGCTGGATACGCAGTATTTT.

The V call is TRBV5-1, the J call TRBJ1-1; tentatively, D is TRBD1 (5 bases). The CDR3 covers 14 residues. The germline V and J ends were trimmed by 4 bases and 5 bases, with 15 bases remaining between them. Germline lookup yields CDR1 SGHRS and CDR2 YFSETQ. Written as DNA, the CDR3 is TGCGCCAGCAGCATTTTGGGGCGTGGGACTGAAGCTTTCTTT. This gives the protein CASSILGRGTEAFF.

This clonotype was counted ten times or more. This rearrangement joins TRBV6-5 to TRBJ2-7; a weak D match, TRBD2 (5 bases). Germline V gene data show CDR1 as MNHEY and CDR2 as SVGAGI. V was cut by 1 base and J by 2 bases, with 12 bases left in between. This CDR3 spans 15 amino acids. CDR3: CASSYFAGGPYEQYF. In DNA form, the CDR3 reads TGTGCCAGCAGTTACTTTGCGGGCGGGCCCTACGAGCAGTACTTC.

This clonotype was recorded at least ten times. The CDR3 here is CATSRVDNQPQHF. The DNA for the CDR3 is TGTGCCACCAGCAGAGTGGACAATCAGCCCCAGCATTTT. This chain connects TRBV15 to TRBJ1-5, with D hard to call. Germline values: CDR1 LNHNV, CDR2 YYDKDF (reference sequence). This CDR3 has 13 amino acids. The germline V and J ends were trimmed by 1 base and 3 bases, with 4 bases remaining between them. The full variable domain, with the rest looked up from reference TRBV15 and TRBJ1-5, is DAMVIQNPRYQVTQFGKPVTLSCSQTLNHNVMYWYQQKSSQAPKLLFHYYDKDFNNEADTPDNFQSRRPNTSFCFLDIRSPGLGDTAMYLCATSRVDNQPQHFGDGTRLSIL.

This clonotype was counted a few times. For the CDR3, the DNA is TGTGCCAGCAGCCTACTAGCGGGAGGCTTTACCGGGGAGCTGTTTTTT. It translates to CASSLLAGGFTGELFF. The chain uses TRBV3-1 and TRBJ2-2, with 12 nucleotides matching TRBD2. V was pared by 4 bases and J by 5 bases, with 5 bases of the junction left unmatched. CDR3 length: 16 residues. Germline CDR1 reads LGHDT; CDR2 reads YNNKEL (reference sequence). Based on the CDR3 plus reference TRBV3-1 and TRBJ2-2, the full variable domain is DTAVSQTPKYLVTQMGNDKSIKCEQNLGHDTMYWYKQDSKKFLKIMFSYNNKELIINETVPNRFSPKSPDKAHLNLHINSLELGDSAVYFCASSLLAGGFTGELFFGEGSRLTVL.

In this sample, this clonotype turned up many times. This chain uses TRBV20-1 with TRBJ2-2; TRBD2 matches at 9 bases. J lost 0 bases, V lost 3 bases, and 5 bases had no gene match. Germline lookup yields CDR1 DFQATT and CDR2 SNEGSKA (reference sequence). The CDR3 has 16 amino acids. Here the CDR3 DNA reads TGCAGTGCTAGCAAAAGACTAGCGGCGAACACCGGGGAGCTGTTTTTT. It encodes CSASKRLAANTGELFF.

The chain recombines TRBV12-3 or TRBV12-4 with TRBJ2-7, with 9 bases fitting TRBD2. This CDR3 comprises 13 residues. After removal of 8 bases from V and 2 bases from J, the junction contained 4 bases not matched to a gene. In DNA form, the CDR3 reads TGTGCCAGCGGAGGACTAGCGACCTACGAGCAGTACTTC. As protein: CASGGLATYEQYF.

This chain links TRBV29-1 with TRBJ2-4, with no clear D. Trimming removed 1 base at V and 0 bases at J, with 10 bases between. Germline loops: CDR1 SQVTM, CDR2 ANQGSEA. This CDR3 has 15 amino acids. The CDR3 bases are TGCAGCGTTGAAGTAGACGCACTAGCCAAAAACATTCAGTACTTC. It translates to CSVEVDALAKNIQYF.

This chain joins TRBV6-2 or TRBV6-3 and TRBJ1-2; 12 positions match TRBD1. V was clipped by 7 bases and J by 6 bases; unmatched bases: 9. This CDR3 is built from 15 residues. Germline V gives CDR1 MNHEY, CDR2 SVGEGT. CDR3 sequence reads: CASTLRGTGGHGYTF. CDR3 DNA: TGTGCCAGCACCTTACGCGGGACAGGGGGCCATGGCTACACCTTC.

At least ten counts were recorded for this clonotype. This chain joins TRBV20-1 and TRBJ2-5; 8 bases agree with TRBD2. The V gene's germline CDR1 is DFQATT and CDR2 SNEGSKA (reference sequence). V shed 1 base and J 4 bases; nucleotides not matched to a gene: 5. This CDR3 contains 14 residues. CDR3 coding DNA: TGCAGTGCTAGAGTCAGGACTAGCATAGAGACCCAGTACTTC. Protein product: CSARVRTSIETQYF.

In this sample, this clonotype turned up a few times. The rearrangement joins TRBV28 to TRBJ1-1; TRBD1 matches at 9 bases. Germline-derived CDR1 and CDR2 are MDHEN and SYDVKM. This CDR3 contains 15 residues. The J segment lost 4 bases and the V segment lost 5 bases, leaving 8 bases of the junction unmatched. In DNA, the CDR3 is TGTGCCAGCAGTCCCATGGGGACAGGGTTCACTGAAGCTTTCTTT. It codes for CASSPMGTGFTEAFF.

This clonotype was counted ten times or more. The V call is TRBV20-1, the J call TRBJ2-1; 11 nucleotides align to TRBD2. The CDR3 totals 14 residues. Germline lookup yields CDR1 DFQATT and CDR2 SNEGSKA (reference sequence). The ends lost 5 bases at V and 6 bases at J; junction bases unmatched: 6. In DNA, the CDR3 is TGCAGTGCTCCACTAGCGGGAGCTGGCAATGAGCAGTTCTTC. The encoded protein is CSAPLAGAGNEQFF.

This clonotype was counted a few times. J is TRBJ1-5 and V is TRBV20-1, with unresolved D. Deletions cut 3 bases from V and 7 bases from J, with 13 bases between. The CDR3 spans 13 residues. Germline CDR1 DFQATT, CDR2 SNEGSKA (reference sequence). CDR3 loop: CSARALRAQPQHF. The CDR3 DNA sequence: TGCAGTGCTAGGGCCCTAAGAGCCCAGCCCCAGCATTTT.

V usage is TRBV7-2 and J usage is TRBJ2-4; D is unclear. Looked up from germline, CDR1 is SGHTA and CDR2 is FQGNSA. The length of the CDR3 is 12 residues. With 3 bases removed from V and 7 bases from J, the gap between germline ends came to 7 bases. The CDR3 loop is CASSFHQNIQYF. The CDR3 DNA is TGTGCCAGCAGCTTCCATCAGAACATTCAGTACTTC.

This clonotype was seen more than once but under ten times. The chain couples TRBV4-3 to TRBJ2-1, with TRBD1 as a possible D gene (5 bases). Germline-derived CDR1 and CDR2 are LGHNA and YSLEER. Trimming removed 0 bases at V and 8 bases at J, with 11 bases between. The CDR3 runs 14 residues. The CDR3 is CASSQEGRAHEQFF. CDR3 coding DNA: TGCGCCAGCAGCCAAGAAGGCAGGGCCCATGAGCAGTTCTTC.

This clonotype was counted only a few times. The V gene is TRBV7-9, the J gene TRBJ2-1; D remains ambiguous. V shed 1 base and J shed 9 bases, with 7 bases lying between them. CDR1 and CDR2 (germline): SEHNR, FQNEAQ (reference sequence). The CDR3 runs 12 residues. The CDR3 sequence is CASSLGRSEQFF. CDR3 nucleotides: TGTGCCAGCAGCTTAGGCCGGAGTGAGCAGTTCTTC.

In its sample, this clonotype was seen a few times. V and J are TRBV7-2 and TRBJ2-3; 8 positions match TRBD2. V lost 7 bases, J lost 7 bases, and 16 bases stayed unmatched. CDR1 is SGHTA, CDR2 FQGNSA, per germline. The CDR3 is made up of 16 amino acids. CDR3 in amino acids: CASISRGGAAGNTQYF. DNA for the CDR3: TGTGCCAGCATCTCTCGGGGGGGCGCCGCTGGTAATACGCAGTATTTT.

This clonotype came up many times. The chain has TRBV7-2 and TRBJ2-7; 9 nucleotides line up with TRBD1. Germline trimming cut 3 bases from V and 3 bases from J; bases unmatched to any gene: 6. The CDR3 totals 15 residues. Germline-derived CDR1 and CDR2 are SGHTA and FQGNSA. CDR3 coding DNA: TGTGCCAGCAGCTTCACAGGGGGCGGGGGCTACGAGCAGTACTTC. Protein product: CASSFTGGGGYEQYF.

This chain connects TRBV7-6 to TRBJ2-5, with D hard to call. Trimming pared 3 bases from V and 3 bases from J, leaving 11 bases between. CDR1 SGHVS and CDR2 FNYEAQ come from the germline V gene. The length of the CDR3 is 14 residues. The CDR3 nucleotides read TGTGCCAGCAGCTTTTTTTATAAGAAAGAGACCCAGTACTTC. As protein: CASSFFYKKETQYF.

At least ten counts were recorded for this clonotype. This chain joins TRBV20-1 and TRBJ1-5; D might be TRBD1 (6 bases). Trimming pared 1 base from V and 7 bases from J, leaving 26 bases between. The V gene's germline CDR1 is DFQATT and CDR2 SNEGSKA (reference sequence). The CDR3 is made up of 18 amino acids. The CDR3 here is CSARAIEGGTEGTQPQHF. The CDR3 nucleotides are TGCAGTGCTAGAGCTATCGAGGGGGGGACGGAGGGGACGCAGCCCCAGCATTTT.

Ten or more counts support this clonotype. This sequence joins TRBV20-1 and TRBJ2-7; D possibly corresponds to TRBD2 (5 bases). V lost 2 bases and J lost 6, with 14 bases in between. This CDR3 region has 13 residues. Per the germline V gene, CDR1 is DFQATT and CDR2 is SNEGSKA (reference sequence). The CDR3 loop reads CSARQTVRGEQYF. The CDR3 DNA reads TGCAGTGCTAGACAGACCGTCCGGGGCGAGCAGTACTTC.